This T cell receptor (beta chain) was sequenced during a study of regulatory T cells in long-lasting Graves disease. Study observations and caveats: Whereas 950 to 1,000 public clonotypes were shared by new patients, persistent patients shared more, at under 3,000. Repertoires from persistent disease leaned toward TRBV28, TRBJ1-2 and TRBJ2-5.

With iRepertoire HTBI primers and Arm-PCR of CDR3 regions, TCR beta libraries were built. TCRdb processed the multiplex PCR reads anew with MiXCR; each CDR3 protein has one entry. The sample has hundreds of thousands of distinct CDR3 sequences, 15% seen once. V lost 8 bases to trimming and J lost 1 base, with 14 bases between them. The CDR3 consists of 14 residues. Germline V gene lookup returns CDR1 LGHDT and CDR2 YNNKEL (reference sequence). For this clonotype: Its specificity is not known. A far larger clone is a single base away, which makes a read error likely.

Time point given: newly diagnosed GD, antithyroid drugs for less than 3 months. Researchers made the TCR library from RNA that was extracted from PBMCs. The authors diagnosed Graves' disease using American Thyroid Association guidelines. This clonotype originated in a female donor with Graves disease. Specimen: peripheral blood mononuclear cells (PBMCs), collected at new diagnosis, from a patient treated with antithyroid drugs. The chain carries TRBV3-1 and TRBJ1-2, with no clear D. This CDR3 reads CASGPAGFNYGYTF. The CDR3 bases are TGTGCCAGCGGCCCCGCGGGATTTAACTATGGCTACACCTTC.